Listed here are 13 T cell receptor beta chains from one sample, sequenced in a study of PD-L1 blockade in urothelial cancer. The protocol was immunoSEQ multiplex PCR, while the TCRdb copy is restricted to in-frame clones and leaves out a portion. The table shows about 57,000 clones, with 70% to 90% occurring only once. The sample was PBMCs, taken around atezolizumab (anti-PD-L1) treatment. The receptors originated from a middle-aged man with urothelial cancer.

The genes are TRBV14 and TRBJ1-6, with 7 bases matching TRBD1. CDR3 size: 14 residues. Germline lookup yields CDR1 SGHDN and CDR2 FVKESK. V shed 4 bases, J shed 7 bases, and the junction held 4 bases outside the gene matches. CDR3 sequence: CASSRDRRNSPLHF. CDR3 sequence (DNA): TGTGCCAGCAGCCGGGACAGAAGAAATTCACCCCTCCACTTT.

This sequence joins TRBV5-1 and TRBJ2-5; 14 bases are shared with TRBD2. Germline lookup yields CDR1 SGHRS and CDR2 YFSETQ. The V and J ends lost 4 bases and 5 bases, in that order; junction bases with no gene match: 4. The CDR3 is 15 amino acids. The CDR3 protein is CASSQGLAGVETQYF. The CDR3 region has the DNA TGCGCCAGCAGCCAGGGACTAGCGGGAGTTGAGACCCAGTACTTC.

The V call is TRBV7-2, the J call TRBJ2-7, with TRBD1 matching 9 bases. V lost 3 bases, J lost 7 bases, and 10 bases stayed unmatched. The CDR3 is 15 residues long. Germline assignment: CDR1 SGHTA and CDR2 FQGNSA. CDR3 nucleotide sequence: TGTGCCAGCAGCTTCGCCGGGACAGGGCTTGGTGAGCAGTACTTC. Its protein is CASSFAGTGLGEQYF.

J is TRBJ1-5 and V is TRBV30; possibly TRBD1 for D (6 bases). The CDR3 covers 13 residues. V lost 2 bases and J lost 4, with 9 bases in between. CDR1 is GTSNPN and CDR2 is SVGIG in the germline V gene (reference sequence). The CDR3 DNA is TGTGCCTGGAGTACGCAGGGGAATCAGCCCCAGCATTTT. Encoded protein: CAWSTQGNQPQHF.

The chain couples TRBV2 to TRBJ2-3; D perhaps matches TRBD1 (6 bases). Deletions cut 6 bases from V and 0 bases from J, with 10 bases between. From germline, CDR1 is SNHLY and CDR2 FYNNEI. The CDR3 runs to 14 residues. CDR3 nucleotides: TGTGCCAGCAGGGAACAGGGTAGCACAGATACGCAGTATTTT. Translating gives CASREQGSTDTQYF.

V gene TRBV11-3 combines with J gene TRBJ2-1, with D uncertain. The CDR3 is made up of 15 amino acids. Germline values: CDR1 SGHNT, CDR2 YENEEA. Trimming pared 2 bases from V and 0 bases from J, leaving 8 bases between. The CDR3 DNA reads as TGTGCCAGCAGCTTACGTAGGAGCTCCTACAATGAGCAGTTCTTC. It specifies CASSLRRSSYNEQFF.

The V gene is TRBV19, the J gene TRBJ1-2; TRBD1 aligns across 8 bases. The CDR3 spans 13 residues. The V segment lost 4 bases and the J segment 6 bases; nucleotides outside the gene matches: 4. Germline V gene sequence: CDR1 LNHDA, CDR2 SQIVND (reference sequence). The CDR3, as DNA: TGTGCCAGTAGTACCCAGGGGGCGCATGGCTACACCTTC. As protein: CASSTQGAHGYTF.

The chain combines TRBV7-9 with TRBJ2-7; 7 nucleotides align to TRBD2. Germline CDR1 is SEHNR and CDR2 is FQNEAQ (reference sequence). J was trimmed by 7 bases and V by 5 bases; bases with no gene match: 8. CDR3 length: 13 amino acids. The DNA of the CDR3 is TGTGCCAGCAGCCGCGCGGGGGAGGGAGAGCAGTACTTC. Translating it yields CASSRAGEGEQYF.

This chain joins TRBV6-6 and TRBJ2-6; D gene uncertain. CDR3 length: 14 amino acids. The germline V gene encodes CDR1 MNHNY and CDR2 SVGAGI (reference sequence). CDR3 in DNA: TGTGCGATGTCAGGCTCCCTTTCGGCCAACGTCCTGACTTTC. It yields the protein CAMSGSLSANVLTF.

CDR3 in amino acids: CASKGEKDSDTQYF. The DNA of the CDR3 is TGTGCCAGCAAGGGGGAGAAAGATTCAGATACGCAGTATTTT. J is TRBJ2-3 and V is TRBV6-4, with D possibly TRBD1 on 6 matching bases. V dropped 7 bases and J dropped 4 bases, with 15 bases sitting between them. The CDR3 has 14 amino acids. CDR1 and CDR2 (germline): MRHNA, SNTAGT.

The CDR3 DNA sequence: TGTGCCAGCAGTACAAGGGGGAAAGCGCCACAACTGTTTTTT. Protein: CASSTRGKAPQLFF. The V gene is TRBV2, the J gene TRBJ1-4; the D gene is possibly TRBD1 (6 bases). The V and J ends lost 5 bases and 12 bases respectively, with 19 bases between them. This CDR3 comprises 14 residues. Per the germline V gene, CDR1 is SNHLY and CDR2 is FYNNEI.

The CDR3 loop is CASSSRQGYLDTQYF. CDR3 coding DNA: TGTGCCAGCAGCTCCCGACAGGGTTATTTGGATACGCAGTATTTT. The rearrangement links TRBV11-2 to TRBJ2-3; 7 nucleotides align to TRBD1. The V gene's germline CDR1 is SGHAT and CDR2 FQNNGV. V lost 4 bases, J lost 6 bases, and 10 bases stayed unmatched. This CDR3 region has 15 residues.

The chain combines TRBV28 with TRBJ2-1; 10 positions match TRBD2. This CDR3 is built from 20 residues. Germline V CDR1 and CDR2: MDHEN, SYDVKM. V shed 4 bases and J 0 bases; nucleotides not matched to a gene: 15. The CDR3 sequence: CASSSTRLAGAQSSYNEQFF. In DNA form, the CDR3 reads TGTGCCAGCAGTTCGACTCGGCTAGCGGGAGCCCAAAGCTCCTACAATGAGCAGTTCTTC.